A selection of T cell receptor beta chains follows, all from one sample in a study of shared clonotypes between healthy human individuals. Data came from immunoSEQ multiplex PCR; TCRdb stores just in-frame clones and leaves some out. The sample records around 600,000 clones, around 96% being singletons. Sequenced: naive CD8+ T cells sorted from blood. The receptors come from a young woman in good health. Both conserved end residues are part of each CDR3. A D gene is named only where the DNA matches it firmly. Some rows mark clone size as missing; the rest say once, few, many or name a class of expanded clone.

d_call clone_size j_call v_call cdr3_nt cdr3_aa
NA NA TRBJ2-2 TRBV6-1 TGTGCCAGCAGCCCGGGACTCGGCACCGGGGAGCTGTTTTTT CASSPGLGTGELFF
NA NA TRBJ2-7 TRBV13 TGTGCCAGCAGCCCCGATAAGGCAGCCCACGAGCAGTACTTC CASSPDKAAHEQYF
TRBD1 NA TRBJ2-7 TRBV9 TGTGCCAGCACCCCCCTCGCAGGGGGCATCTACGAGCAGTACTTC CASTPLAGGIYEQYF
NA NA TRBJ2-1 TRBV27 TGTGCCAGCAGTTTGCCCGACAAAGACCAGTTCTTC CASSLPDKDQFF
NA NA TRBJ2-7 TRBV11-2 TGTGCCAGCAGCACTAGCTCCCAACCCTACGAGCAGTACTTC CASSTSSQPYEQYF
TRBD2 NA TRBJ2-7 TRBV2 TGTGCCAGCAGTGAAATGCGGAGCGGGAGCTCCTACGAGCAGTACTTC CASSEMRSGSSYEQYF
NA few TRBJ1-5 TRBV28 TGTGCCAGCAGTTTTCCGGACAGCGGACAGCCCCAGCATTTT CASSFPDSGQPQHF
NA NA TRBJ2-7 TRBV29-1 TGCAGCGTTGAAGACCGGGACTCCTACGAGCAGTACTTC CSVEDRDSYEQYF
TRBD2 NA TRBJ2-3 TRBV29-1 TGCAGCGTTTCCGGCCCGACTAGCCCAGATACGCAGTATTTT CSVSGPTSPDTQYF
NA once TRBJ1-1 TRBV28 TGTGCCAGCAGGAACGGGGGGCCCACTGAAGCTTTCTTT CASRNGGPTEAFF
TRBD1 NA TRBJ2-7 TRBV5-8 TGTGCCAGCAGCCCCGGACAGGGAGGCTACGAGCAGTACTTC CASSPGQGGYEQYF
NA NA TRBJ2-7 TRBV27 TGTGCCAGCAGTCAGGGGACCTATTACGAGCAGTACTTC CASSQGTYYEQYF
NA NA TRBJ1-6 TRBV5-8 TGTGCCAGCAGCTTGGGGGTATCCACGGGTTCACCCCTCCACTTT CASSLGVSTGSPLHF
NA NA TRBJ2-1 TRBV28 TGTGCCAGCAGTTTATTTAATTGGGGGTCCGACTCCTACAATGAGCAGTTCTTC CASSLFNWGSDSYNEQFF
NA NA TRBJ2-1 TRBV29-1 TGCAGCGTTGTAGTTTGGGCTGGTGAGCAGTTCTTC CSVVVWAGEQFF
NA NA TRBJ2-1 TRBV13 TGTGCCAGCAGCTTAGGCGGGCTAGCGCTGCACAATGAGCAGTTCTTC CASSLGGLALHNEQFF
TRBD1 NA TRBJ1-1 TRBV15 TGTGCCACCAGCAGAGATCGACTCTTCCCGGACAGGGGGTGGGACACTGAAGCTTTCTTT CATSRDRLFPDRGWDTEAFF